This TCR beta chain was sequenced during a study of spatial heterogeneity in lung cancer. Study-wide findings and caveats: Follow-up blood showed ubiquitous expanded tumor TCRs less than blood at resection did.

This clonotype was detected a few times. Its antigen is still unknown. MiXCR was run by TCRdb on the 5' RACE reads, yielding one entry per CDR3 protein. Among some 45,000 distinct CDR3 sequences, over 9.5% were seen once, and the ten largest hold approximately 42%. Time point denoted: sample taken at primary tumor resection. Whole RNA came from tumor, nontumor lung or frozen PBMC and was sequenced without being sorted. The CDR3 sequence is 17 residues long. From germline, CDR1 is SGHTA and CDR2 FQGNSA. V was cut by 4 bases and J by 0 bases, with 13 bases left in between. The starting material was PBMCs, obtained at surgery. The clonotype comes from a female donor with early-stage non-small cell lung cancer. The V and J genes are TRBV7-2 and TRBJ2-6; perhaps TRBD1 as D (6 bases). CDR3 in DNA: TGTGCCAGCAGCTCCAGGGGAGCCCTCTCTGGGGCCAACGTCCTGACTTTC. Translation gives CASSSRGALSGANVLTF.